One and the same sample provided the 32 T cell receptor beta chains below, sequenced in a study of cytomegalovirus exposure and HLA in healthy donors. A multiplex PCR was run with 60 Vbeta primers and 13 Jbeta primers. Sequencing used immunoSEQ multiplex PCR; TCRdb keeps in-frame clones, though not all of them. This sample has 200,000 or so clones; approximately 80% occur once, and the top ten carry roughly 0.66%. The source material was PBMCs. The receptors shown here come from a boy between 2 and 10 years old in good health and CMV-seronegative.

The chain has TRBV21-1 and TRBJ2-7; the D call of TRBD2 is as the table states it, not checked on the DNA. TRBV21-1 corresponds to a pseudogene. The CDR3 sequence is 15 residues long. The chain's CDR3 is CAKASGGGNSYEQYF. The CDR3 region has the DNA TGTGCCAAAGCCTCCGGAGGCGGGAACTCCTACGAGCAGTACTTC.

The genes are TRBV13 and TRBJ2-5; 13 positions agree with TRBD2. The germline V gene has CDR1 PRHDT and CDR2 FYEKMQ (reference sequence). Unmatched junction bases numbered 12, after V lost 5 bases and J lost 9 bases. The CDR3 sequence is 16 residues long. CDR3 region: CASSPRTSGSELAQYF. The CDR3 DNA reads as TGTGCCAGCAGCCCCCGGACTAGCGGGAGTGAGCTGGCCCAGTACTTC. Using reference TRBV13 and TRBJ2-5 for the parts outside the CDR3, the full variable domain is AAGVIQSPRHLIKEKRETATLKCYPIPRHDTVYWYQQGPGQDPQFLISFYEKMQSDKGSIPDRFSAQQFSDYHSELNMSSLELGDSALYFCASSPRTSGSELAQYFGPGTRLLVL.

This sequence joins TRBV20-1 and TRBJ2-5, with a weak D call TRBD2 (5 bases). V was pared by 5 bases and J by 5 bases, with 9 bases between. The CDR3 length is 11 residues. Germline assignment: CDR1 DFQATT and CDR2 SNEGSKA (reference sequence). DNA of the CDR3: TGCAGTGCTTCTAGCTGGGAGACCCAGTACTTC. Residues: CSASSWETQYF.

The chain is built from TRBV9 and TRBJ1-3; perhaps TRBD1 as D (5 bases). Germline V gene data show CDR1 as SGDLS and CDR2 as YYNGEE. The CDR3 consists of 13 residues. Trimming took off 2 bases at V and 10 bases at J, with 13 bases between the two ends. CDR3 nucleotide sequence: TGTGCCAGCAGCGTTGCTAACGGGGGGACCATATATTTT. This encodes CASSVANGGTIYF.

The V gene is TRBV2, the J gene TRBJ2-7, with a tentative D call TRBD1 (5 bases). Germline CDR1 reads SNHLY; CDR2 reads FYNNEI. V gave up 6 bases and J gave up 2 bases, with 8 bases separating them. The CDR3 is 12 amino acids. This CDR3 reads CASRVTAYEQYF. CDR3 nucleotides: TGTGCCAGCAGGGTGACAGCCTACGAGCAGTACTTC.

The rearrangement links TRBV7-2 to TRBJ1-3; D unclear. Per the germline V gene, CDR1 is SGHTA and CDR2 is FQGNSA. Trimming removed 4 bases at V and 2 bases at J, with 15 bases between. This CDR3 region has 16 residues. The CDR3 DNA is TGTGCCAGCAGCTCGGGGATGGGAAGAGCTGGAAACACCATATATTTT. It encodes CASSSGMGRAGNTIYF.

The rearrangement links TRBV7-8 to TRBJ2-5, with TRBD2 identical over 11 bases. The V gene end was trimmed by 7 bases and the J gene end by 10 bases; junction bases not matched to a gene: 14. The CDR3 extends over 15 amino acids. The germline V gene has CDR1 SGHVS and CDR2 FQNEAQ. The CDR3 protein is CASNHPASGRNHQYF. The CDR3, as DNA: TGTGCCAGCAACCACCCCGCTAGCGGGAGGAACCACCAGTACTTC.

The V gene is TRBV18, the J gene TRBJ1-2; 9 bases match TRBD1. Trimming at V came to 3 bases and at J to 7 bases, leaving 12 bases not matched to a gene. The CDR3 sequence is 16 residues long. Germline lookup yields CDR1 KGHSH and CDR2 LQKENI. The CDR3 sequence is CASSPHKKPGQGGYTF. The CDR3 DNA reads as TGTGCCAGCTCACCTCACAAAAAACCGGGACAGGGTGGCTACACCTTC.

The V gene is TRBV4-1, the J gene TRBJ2-1; 10 nucleotides agree with TRBD2. The CDR3 sequence is 16 residues long. The junction had 6 bases not matched to a gene; V was cut back by 2 bases and J by 5 bases. CDR1 is MGHRA and CDR2 is YSYEKL in the germline V gene. CDR3 protein: CASSQPTSGYNNEQFF. The CDR3 coding sequence is TGCGCCAGCAGCCAACCGACTAGCGGGTACAACAATGAGCAGTTCTTC.

The chain recombines TRBV18 with TRBJ2-3, with D possibly TRBD2 on 5 matching bases. From germline, CDR1 is KGHSH and CDR2 LQKENI. The CDR3 spans 14 residues. V was clipped by 6 bases and J by 4 bases, with 14 bases between them. CDR3 protein: CASSHIQEADTQYF. DNA for the CDR3: TGTGCCAGCTCCCATATCCAGGAGGCAGATACGCAGTATTTT. Full variable domain (remainder filled in from reference TRBV18 and TRBJ2-3): NAGVMQNPRHLVRRRGQEARLRCSPMKGHSHVYWYRQLPEEGLKFMVYLQKENIIDESGMPKERFSAEFPKEGPSILRIQQVVRGDSAAYFCASSHIQEADTQYFGPGTRLTVL.

The V gene is TRBV7-9, the J gene TRBJ1-4; possibly TRBD1 for D (5 bases). Trimming removed 5 bases at V and 7 bases at J, with 14 bases between. Germline-derived CDR1 and CDR2 are SEHNR and FQNEAQ (reference sequence). CDR3 length: 14 residues. The CDR3 DNA reads TGTGCCAGCAGCATCCAGGGAGGCAGTGAAAAACTGTTTTTT. Its translation: CASSIQGGSEKLFF.

This clone was seen once. This chain links TRBV28 with TRBJ2-3; 7 bases align to TRBD2. Germline lookup yields CDR1 MDHEN and CDR2 SYDVKM. The CDR3 has 16 residues. The V gene end was trimmed by 10 bases and the J gene end by 0 bases; junction bases not matched to a gene: 13. Here the CDR3 DNA reads TGTGCCACCCGCCTTTTACTAGCGACTAGCACAGATACGCAGTATTTT. Its translation: CATRLLLATSTDTQYF. Based on the CDR3 plus reference TRBV28 and TRBJ2-3, the full variable domain is DVKVTQSSRYLVKRTGEKVFLECVQDMDHENMFWYRQDPGLGLRLIYFSYDVKMKEKGDIPEGYSVSREKKERFSLILESASTNQTSMYLCATRLLLATSTDTQYFGPGTRLTVL.

The rearrangement joins TRBV19 to TRBJ2-3; 7 nucleotides match TRBD1. Germline CDR1 and CDR2: LNHDA and SQIVND (reference sequence). V lost 5 bases to trimming and J lost 1 base; unmatched junction nucleotides: 6. The CDR3 is made up of 15 amino acids. CDR3 sequence reads: CASSSTQGRTDTQYF. The CDR3 bases are TGTGCCAGTAGTTCAACACAGGGGCGCACAGATACGCAGTATTTT.

The rearrangement joins TRBV5-4 to TRBJ2-3; the match to TRBD2 covers 12 bases. From germline, CDR1 is SGHNT and CDR2 YYREEE (reference sequence). V trimming: 2 bases; J trimming: 1 base; junction bases outside the gene matches: 5. CDR3 length equals 17 residues. The CDR3 DNA follows: TGTGCCAGCAGCTTCGGGACTAGCGGGTGGGGCACAGATACGCAGTATTTT. It codes for CASSFGTSGWGTDTQYF.

The chain couples TRBV5-4 to TRBJ1-2; tentatively, D is TRBD1 (5 bases). The CDR3 extends over 13 amino acids. The V gene's germline CDR1 is SGHNT and CDR2 YYREEE (reference sequence). V was cut by 10 bases and J by 0 bases, with 13 bases left in between. CDR3 protein: CAFQGLANYGYTF. The CDR3 coding sequence is TGTGCCTTTCAGGGTTTAGCTAACTATGGCTACACCTTC.

The chain joins TRBV28 to TRBJ2-5; TRBD1 aligns across 7 bases. V dropped 5 bases and J dropped 3; count of bases not matched to a gene: 6. The germline CDR1 and CDR2 sequences are MDHEN and SYDVKM. The CDR3 consists of 14 residues. CDR3 in amino acids: CASSPGTAEETQYF. The DNA of the CDR3 is TGTGCCAGCAGTCCCGGGACAGCAGAAGAGACCCAGTACTTC.

V usage is TRBV6-5 and J usage is TRBJ2-3, with 9 bases lining up with TRBD1. Germline V lookup: CDR1 MNHEY, CDR2 SVGAGI. V lost 3 bases and J lost 1; bases outside the gene matches: 2. The CDR3 consists of 15 residues. The CDR3 is CASSYWDRGTDTQYF. The CDR3 DNA reads TGTGCCAGCAGTTATTGGGACAGGGGCACAGATACGCAGTATTTT.

This chain connects TRBV6-6 to TRBJ2-3; D is perhaps TRBD2 (5 bases). The CDR3 is made up of 14 amino acids. Trimming took 2 bases from V and 0 from J, leaving 6 bases between them. Germline V gene data show CDR1 as MNHNY and CDR2 as SVGAGI (reference sequence). The CDR3: CASSYGESTDTQYF. The CDR3 DNA is TGTGCCAGCAGTTACGGGGAGAGCACAGATACGCAGTATTTT.

This chain uses TRBV6-5 with TRBJ1-2; 8 bases align to TRBD1. Germline V lookup: CDR1 MNHEY, CDR2 SVGAGI. There are 14 residues in the CDR3. The ends lost 5 bases at V and 4 bases at J; junction bases unmatched: 6. The CDR3 nucleotides are TGTGCCAGCAGTGTCGGGACAGGCGGCTATGGCTACACCTTC. Amino acids: CASSVGTGGYGYTF.

This rearrangement joins TRBV30 to TRBJ2-3; 9 bases are a match to TRBD1. Germline V gives CDR1 GTSNPN, CDR2 SVGIG (reference sequence). V was clipped by 5 bases and J by 3 bases; unmatched bases: 9. There are 15 residues in the CDR3. The CDR3 here is CAWDYGTGWTDTQYF. As DNA, the CDR3 is TGTGCCTGGGATTACGGGACAGGGTGGACAGATACGCAGTATTTT.

CDR3 coding DNA: TGCAGCGTTGAAGATCAAGGGGGACACTACTATGGCTACACCTTC. Translated, it gives CSVEDQGGHYYGYTF. This rearrangement joins TRBV29-1 to TRBJ1-2, with a tentative D call TRBD1 (6 bases). Germline loops: CDR1 SQVTM, CDR2 ANQGSEA. The CDR3 is 15 amino acids. V was trimmed by 0 bases and J by 3 bases, leaving 14 bases between them.

The genes are TRBV5-4 and TRBJ2-3; 7 bases are shared with TRBD2. CDR1 is SGHNT, CDR2 YYREEE, per germline (reference sequence). With 4 bases clipped from V and 7 bases from J, the junction kept 9 bases outside the gene matches. This CDR3 has 14 amino acids. In DNA, the CDR3 is TGTGCCAGCAGCAGGGACTACCAGATTAATACGCAGTATTTT. Protein product: CASSRDYQINTQYF.

In this sample, this clone turned up once. The CDR3 protein is CASSVQGADQPQHF. Here the CDR3 DNA reads TGTGCCAGCAGTGTACAGGGGGCCGATCAGCCCCAGCATTTT. J is TRBJ1-5 and V is TRBV2; 9 bases fit TRBD1. Germline V CDR1 and CDR2: SNHLY, FYNNEI. V lost 4 bases to trimming and J lost 5 bases; unmatched junction nucleotides: 3. The length of the CDR3 is 14 residues.

The chain combines TRBV5-6 with TRBJ1-3, with 10 positions matching TRBD1. The germline V gene has CDR1 SGHDT and CDR2 YYEEEE. CDR3 size: 16 residues. With V trimmed by 4 bases and J by 4 bases, 8 bases remained unmatched. CDR3 region: CASSTLTGGKGNTIYF. In DNA, the CDR3 is TGTGCCAGCAGCACGCTGACAGGGGGCAAAGGAAACACCATATATTTT.

The chain combines TRBV6-5 with TRBJ1-1; perhaps TRBD1 as D (6 bases). Trimming took 6 bases from V and 1 from J, leaving 15 bases between them. This CDR3 is built from 15 residues. Germline V gene data show CDR1 as MNHEY and CDR2 as SVGAGI. The CDR3 sequence is CASRPNGQSNTEAFF. The CDR3 DNA follows: TGTGCCAGCAGACCGAATGGACAGTCGAACACTGAAGCTTTCTTT.

This chain joins TRBV6-4 and TRBJ2-1; 10 bases line up with TRBD1. Germline-derived CDR1 and CDR2 are MRHNA and SNTAGT. V gave up 2 bases and J gave up 6 bases; unmatched junction bases: 1. The CDR3 is 14 residues long. The DNA of the CDR3 is TGTGCCAGCAGTGACGGGACAGGGGCCAATGAGCAGTTCTTC. Its protein product is CASSDGTGANEQFF.

The chain links TRBV29-1 to TRBJ2-1; no reliable D call. CDR3 length equals 12 residues. The V and J ends lost 0 bases and 7 bases respectively, with 7 bases between them. Germline V gene sequence: CDR1 SQVTM, CDR2 ANQGSEA. CDR3 bases: TGCAGCGTTGAAGATCGTCGGAATGAGCAGTTCTTC. Translated: CSVEDRRNEQFF.

The chain is built from TRBV11-3 and TRBJ2-7; D may be TRBD2 (5 bases). The CDR3 totals 18 residues. The ends were cut back, 0 bases at V and 9 bases at J, with 27 bases in the middle. CDR1 is SGHNT, CDR2 YENEEA, per germline. CDR3 nucleotide sequence: TGTGCCAGCAGCTTAGATCTCAATAGACTACGACGAATAGGGAGGCAGTACTTC. This gives the protein CASSLDLNRLRRIGRQYF.

V gene TRBV5-6 combines with J gene TRBJ1-2; no reliable D call. Germline V gives CDR1 SGHDT, CDR2 YYEEEE. With 0 bases removed from V and 12 bases from J, the gap between germline ends came to 12 bases. The CDR3 runs 12 residues. The CDR3 nucleotides are TGTGCCAGCAGCTTGGGTTTCCGCGGGAACACCTTC. As protein: CASSLGFRGNTF.

This rearrangement joins TRBV27 to TRBJ2-3; 15 bases map to TRBD2. V lost 5 bases and J lost 3; bases outside the gene matches: 3. Germline CDR1 MNHEY, CDR2 SMNVEV (reference sequence). The CDR3 consists of 16 residues. The CDR3: CASSPGTSGRTDTQYF. CDR3 DNA sequence: TGTGCCAGCAGTCCCGGGACTAGCGGGAGGACAGATACGCAGTATTTT.

V usage is TRBV6-7 and J usage is TRBJ2-5; tentative D call: TRBD2 (6 bases). TRBV6-7 is an ORF, with its function uncertain. The CDR3 covers 15 residues. V was pared by 2 bases and J by 4 bases, with 14 bases between. CDR3: CASSYPRDSTETQYF. In DNA form, the CDR3 reads TGTGCCAGCAGTTACCCCCGGGACTCGACAGAGACCCAGTACTTC.

V and J are TRBV9 and TRBJ2-7, with D uncertain. This CDR3 region has 15 residues. The germline V gene has CDR1 SGDLS and CDR2 YYNGEE. V was trimmed by 1 base and J by 0 bases, leaving 11 bases between them. CDR3: CASSVLDSSSYEQYF. For the CDR3, the DNA is TGTGCCAGCAGCGTACTCGACTCATCCTCCTACGAGCAGTACTTC.